The 23 T cell receptor beta chains listed next were all sequenced from one sample in a study of cytomegalovirus exposure and HLA in healthy donors. Primers for the PCR totalled 60 Vbeta and 13 Jbeta. Assay: immunoSEQ multiplex PCR; the TCRdb copy retains only in-frame clones and omits some. The table lists about 200,000 clones, 86% of them singletons. Sequenced input: PBMCs. Receptors originate from a woman in her 30s in good health and CMV-seronegative.

V and J are TRBV2 and TRBJ2-3, with a tentative D call TRBD1 (5 bases). V was shortened by 3 bases and J by 8 bases, with 12 bases between the two germline ends. The V gene's germline CDR1 is SNHLY and CDR2 FYNNEI. The CDR3 length is 13 residues. The CDR3 protein is CASSDVPRGTQYF. The CDR3 DNA sequence: TGTGCCAGCAGTGATGTTCCTAGGGGTACGCAGTATTTT.

This sequence joins TRBV28 and TRBJ1-3, with a tentative D call TRBD1 (5 bases). From germline, CDR1 is MDHEN and CDR2 SYDVKM. This CDR3 spans 14 amino acids. The ends were cut back, 2 bases at V and 4 bases at J, with 9 bases in the middle. CDR3 amino acids: CASSLRRGGNTIYF. CDR3 bases: TGTGCCAGCAGTTTAAGGAGGGGCGGAAACACCATATATTTT.

The V gene is TRBV10-2, the J gene TRBJ2-3, with 9 bases fitting TRBD2. In germline, CDR1 is WSHSY, CDR2 SAAADI. The CDR3 covers 15 residues. V shed 2 bases and J 2 bases; nucleotides not matched to a gene: 2. In DNA, the CDR3 is TGCGCCAGCAGTGAGGGGACTAGCAACACAGATACGCAGTATTTT. Its protein is CASSEGTSNTDTQYF.

The J gene is TRBJ2-4, the V gene TRBV6-1; D is unclear. Germline V gives CDR1 MNHNS, CDR2 SASEGT. CDR3 size: 14 residues. Trimming pared 5 bases from V and 0 bases from J, leaving 8 bases between. CDR3 DNA: TGTGCCAGCAGTACAGTCCTAGCCAAAAACATTCAGTACTTC. Amino acid sequence: CASSTVLAKNIQYF.

This clone has only one observation. The rearrangement links TRBV18 to TRBJ2-5; D call uncertain. Germline assignment: CDR1 KGHSH and CDR2 LQKENI. V was cut by 3 bases and J by 5 bases, with 13 bases left in between. The CDR3 totals 14 residues. The CDR3 loop reads CASSPTGSRETQYF. In DNA form, the CDR3 reads TGTGCCAGCTCACCGACCGGTTCGAGGGAGACCCAGTACTTC.

With respect to this clone: Other DNA sequences from this sample encode an identical CDR3 as well. The rearrangement joins TRBV29-1 to TRBJ2-7, with TRBD1 matching 12 bases. The germline V gene has CDR1 SQVTM and CDR2 ANQGSEA. V gave up 7 bases and J gave up 4 bases; unmatched junction bases: 2. The CDR3 is 12 amino acids. The CDR3 DNA reads TGCAGCGGGGGACAGGGGGCTTACGAGCAGTACTTC. Its translation: CSGGQGAYEQYF.

This sequence joins TRBV29-1 and TRBJ1-1; 7 nucleotides align to TRBD1. The germline gives CDR1 SQVTM, CDR2 ANQGSEA. The CDR3 is 14 amino acids. V was pared by 5 bases and J by 1 base, with 7 bases of the junction left unmatched. The CDR3: CSVFKTGWNTEAFF. The CDR3 coding sequence is TGCAGCGTTTTCAAGACAGGGTGGAACACTGAAGCTTTCTTT.

This rearrangement joins TRBV19 to TRBJ2-7; TRBD1 matches at 11 bases. Trimming cost V 6 bases and J 7 bases; bases outside gene matches: 17. Per the germline V gene, CDR1 is LNHDA and CDR2 is SQIVND (reference sequence). CDR3 size: 17 residues. The CDR3 sequence: CASSPRRGQGASREQYF. In DNA form, the CDR3 reads TGTGCCAGTAGCCCTCGCCGAGGACAGGGGGCTAGTCGGGAGCAGTACTTC.

This clone came up a few times. For the CDR3, the DNA is TGTGCCAGCACCGGAAGCAGCAGGGAGCAGTTCTTC. Residues: CASTGSSREQFF. The genes are TRBV28 and TRBJ2-1; no reliable D call. V was pared by 7 bases and J by 10 bases, with 14 bases between. The V gene's germline CDR1 is MDHEN and CDR2 SYDVKM. The CDR3 length is 12 residues.

The chain has TRBV9 and TRBJ2-5; 10 bases are shared with TRBD2. The length of the CDR3 is 17 residues. The V gene's germline CDR1 is SGDLS and CDR2 YYNGEE. V gave up 0 bases and J gave up 4 bases; unmatched junction bases: 9. CDR3 in DNA: TGTGCCAGCAGCGTAGGTTTCAGCGGGGGGGCCATAGAGACCCAGTACTTC. Its translation is CASSVGFSGGAIETQYF.

The chain employs TRBV27 and TRBJ2-5; 8 positions match TRBD2. The CDR3 extends over 14 amino acids. J lost 6 bases, V lost 5 bases, and 8 bases had no gene match. Germline V gene sequence: CDR1 MNHEY, CDR2 SMNVEV (reference sequence). This CDR3 is CASSALAGTQTQYF. The CDR3 DNA reads TGTGCCAGCAGTGCATTAGCGGGAACGCAGACCCAGTACTTC.

The chain couples TRBV6-1 to TRBJ2-5; D perhaps matches TRBD1 (6 bases). Germline CDR1 reads MNHNS; CDR2 reads SASEGT. The CDR3 is 13 amino acids. The ends were cut back, 6 bases at V and 4 bases at J, with 12 bases in the middle. DNA for the CDR3: TGTGCCAGCAGCACAGGGTGGGGAGAGACCCAGTACTTC. It encodes CASSTGWGETQYF.

The chain has TRBV10-1 and TRBJ1-4, with 7 bases lining up with TRBD1. The J segment lost 8 bases and the V segment lost 3 bases, leaving 6 bases of the junction unmatched. Germline assignment: CDR1 WNHNN and CDR2 SYGVQD (reference sequence). The CDR3 is 14 residues long. The CDR3 DNA is TGCGCCAGCAGTGAAGGGACAGCCGTGGAAAAACTGTTTTTT. It specifies CASSEGTAVEKLFF.

V is TRBV5-4 and J is TRBJ1-1, with TRBD1 identical over 10 bases. The CDR3 spans 16 residues. Germline CDR1 reads SGHNT; CDR2 reads YYREEE (reference sequence). V was clipped by 6 bases and J by 6 bases; unmatched bases: 14. CDR3 nucleotides: TGTGCCAGCAACTCGCTTGGGAGACAGGGGGCATCTGAAGCTTTCTTT. It is translated as CASNSLGRQGASEAFF.

Regarding this clone: A read error may produce the germline difference seen at one junction end. The J gene is TRBJ2-7, the V gene TRBV7-9, with D perhaps matching TRBD1 (6 bases). The germline gives CDR1 SEHNR, CDR2 FQNEAQ (reference sequence). This CDR3 has 16 residues. The CDR3 spells CSSSSPSTGREGEQYF. CDR3 bases: TGTTCCAGCAGCTCTCCCTCGACAGGCCGCGAAGGGGAGCAGTACTTC.

The CDR3 protein is CASRAPGQGSGVLFF. The CDR3 coding sequence is TGTGCCAGCAGGGCTCCGGGACAAGGGAGTGGGGTACTGTTTTTT. The chain joins TRBV28 to TRBJ1-4; tentatively, D is TRBD1 (6 bases). The CDR3 has 15 residues. V lost 6 bases and J 13 bases, leaving 24 bases between the germline ends. Germline lookup yields CDR1 MDHEN and CDR2 SYDVKM.

The sample holds one count of this clone. This rearrangement joins TRBV6-6 to TRBJ1-5; 7 bases align to TRBD1. Germline CDR1 reads MNHNY; CDR2 reads SVGAGI (reference sequence). V lost 8 bases, J lost 3 bases, and 4 bases stayed unmatched. The CDR3 sequence is 13 residues long. In DNA, the CDR3 is TGTGCCAGCTGGGACAGAGCCAATCAGCCCCAGCATTTT. It encodes CASWDRANQPQHF.

The rearrangement uses TRBV20-1 and TRBJ2-7, with D possibly being TRBD1 (5 bases). The CDR3 extends over 11 amino acids. The germline V and J ends were trimmed by 6 bases and 3 bases, with 9 bases remaining between them. CDR1 is DFQATT, CDR2 SNEGSKA, per germline (reference sequence). CDR3 in DNA: TGCAGTGCGGTCGACAGCTACGAGCAGTACTTC. This translates into CSAVDSYEQYF.

This chain links TRBV7-6 with TRBJ2-2; TRBD1 matches 11 bases. The length of the CDR3 is 17 residues. V shed 5 bases, J shed 4 bases, and the junction held 9 bases outside the gene matches. From germline, CDR1 is SGHVS and CDR2 FNYEAQ. CDR3 in amino acids: CASSTGQGARGTGELFF. The CDR3 bases are TGTGCCAGCAGCACCGGACAGGGGGCTAGGGGCACCGGGGAGCTGTTTTTT.

The chain uses TRBV27 and TRBJ2-2; 9 positions match TRBD1. CDR1 MNHEY and CDR2 SMNVEV come from the germline V gene (reference sequence). The CDR3 has 16 amino acids. Germline trimming cut 3 bases from V and 6 bases from J; bases unmatched to any gene: 8. The CDR3 reads CASSFPGQGFPGELFF. DNA of the CDR3: TGTGCCAGCAGTTTTCCGGGACAGGGCTTCCCCGGGGAGCTGTTTTTT.

The chain has TRBV5-1 and TRBJ1-2, with 7 positions matching TRBD1. Germline CDR1 reads SGHRS; CDR2 reads YFSETQ. After removal of 2 bases from V and 6 bases from J, the junction contained 1 base not matched to a gene. There are 12 residues in the CDR3. DNA of the CDR3: TGCGCCAGCAGCTTTACAGGGGATGGCTACACCTTC. Its translation: CASSFTGDGYTF.

This sequence joins TRBV7-6 and TRBJ1-3; TRBD1 agrees at 8 bases. The junction had 7 bases not matched to a gene; V was cut back by 5 bases and J by 4 bases. Germline CDR1 SGHVS, CDR2 FNYEAQ. The CDR3 has 15 amino acids. The CDR3 reads CASSLRQGTGNTIYF. DNA for the CDR3: TGTGCCAGCAGCCTGAGACAGGGGACAGGAAACACCATATATTTT.

The chain uses TRBV5-6 and TRBJ2-1; tentatively, D is TRBD2 (6 bases). The CDR3 consists of 12 residues. Germline CDR1 SGHDT, CDR2 YYEEEE. V shed 1 base and J shed 8 bases, with 7 bases lying between them. Here the CDR3 DNA reads TGTGCCAGCAGCTTGACTAGCTATGAGCAGTTCTTC. As protein: CASSLTSYEQFF.